These 7 T cell receptor beta chains were sequenced from one sample in a study of early T cells in non-severe SARS-CoV-2 infection. From the 5' RACE reads, TCRdb called clonotypes with MiXCR, one entry per CDR3 protein. The sample includes over 70,000 distinct CDR3 sequences, around 14% of them seen just once. Material: whole blood. The receptors were gathered from an adult who was a healthcare worker with PCR-confirmed SARS-CoV-2 infection or an uninfected control (not recorded which).

This sequence joins TRBV18 and TRBJ2-7; TRBD1 matches 7 bases. The CDR3 is made up of 14 amino acids. CDR1 is KGHSH and CDR2 is LQKENI in the germline V gene. V lost 6 bases to trimming and J lost 3 bases; unmatched junction nucleotides: 8. CDR3 nucleotides: TGTGCCAGCTCCCCCGGACAGGACAACTACGAGCAGTACTTC. It is translated as CASSPGQDNYEQYF.

The CDR3 protein is CASSSLGGPYEQYF. DNA for the CDR3: TGTGCCAGCAGCTCCCTAGGGGGCCCCTACGAGCAGTACTTC. The chain uses TRBV7-9 and TRBJ2-7, with 7 bases identical to TRBD1. The V and J ends lost 4 bases and 2 bases, in that order; junction bases with no gene match: 5. Germline loops: CDR1 SEHNR, CDR2 FQNEAQ (reference sequence). This CDR3 is 14 amino acids long.

This clonotype appeared a few times. The rearrangement links TRBV14 to TRBJ2-1; TRBD1 matches 7 bases. The CDR3 sequence is 18 residues long. CDR1 and CDR2 (germline): SGHDN, FVKESK. V was clipped by 4 bases and J by 4 bases; unmatched bases: 16. As DNA, the CDR3 is TGTGCCAGCAGCCCTCAAGGGGGCAGCTTAAGGACTTACAATGAGCAGTTCTTC. Encoded protein: CASSPQGGSLRTYNEQFF. Using reference TRBV14 and TRBJ2-1 for the parts outside the CDR3, the full variable domain is EAGVTQFPSHSVIEKGQTVTLRCDPISGHDNLYWYRRVMGKEIKFLLHFVKESKQDESGMPNNRFLAERTGGTYSTLKVQPAELEDSGVYFCASSPQGGSLRTYNEQFFGPGTRLTVL.

This clonotype was observed at least ten times. The chain recombines TRBV12-3 or TRBV12-4 with TRBJ2-1; D is undetermined. This CDR3 is built from 12 residues. Trimming pared 6 bases from V and 8 bases from J, leaving 11 bases between. The CDR3 DNA reads TGTGCCAGCAGGGGAACATTTGATGAGCAGTTCTTC. It is translated as CASRGTFDEQFF.

The V gene is TRBV12-3 or TRBV12-4, the J gene TRBJ1-1; D uncertain. V was trimmed by 6 bases and J by 0 bases, leaving 8 bases between them. The CDR3 consists of 13 residues. For the CDR3, the DNA is TGTGCCAGCAGCCGAATGATGAACACTGAAGCTTTCTTT. Encoded protein: CASSRMMNTEAFF.

The chain recombines TRBV19 with TRBJ2-1, with no clear D. V was trimmed by 1 base and J by 0 bases, leaving 7 bases between them. Per germline, CDR1 LNHDA and CDR2 SQIVND (reference sequence). The CDR3 consists of 15 residues. The CDR3 loop reads CASSIAANSYNEQFF. The CDR3 DNA reads as TGTGCCAGTAGTATAGCAGCGAACTCCTACAATGAGCAGTTCTTC. The entire variable domain, with the rest obtained from reference TRBV19 and TRBJ2-1, is as follows: DGGITQSPKYLFRKEGQNVTLSCEQNLNHDAMYWYRQDPGQGLRLIYYSQIVNDFQKGDIAEGYSVSREKKESFPLTVTSAQKNPTAFYLCASSIAANSYNEQFFGPGTRLTVL.

This clonotype was detected ten times or more. The rearrangement joins TRBV29-1 to TRBJ1-2, with a tentative D call TRBD1 (6 bases). The CDR3 has 15 amino acids. Germline V gene data show CDR1 as SQVTM and CDR2 as ANQGSEA. Trimming cost V 5 bases and J 5 bases, with 21 bases left between them. The CDR3, as DNA: TGCAGCGTTAGGGGTCAGGGGCCCGCCCAGTATGGCTACACCTTC. It translates to CSVRGQGPAQYGYTF.